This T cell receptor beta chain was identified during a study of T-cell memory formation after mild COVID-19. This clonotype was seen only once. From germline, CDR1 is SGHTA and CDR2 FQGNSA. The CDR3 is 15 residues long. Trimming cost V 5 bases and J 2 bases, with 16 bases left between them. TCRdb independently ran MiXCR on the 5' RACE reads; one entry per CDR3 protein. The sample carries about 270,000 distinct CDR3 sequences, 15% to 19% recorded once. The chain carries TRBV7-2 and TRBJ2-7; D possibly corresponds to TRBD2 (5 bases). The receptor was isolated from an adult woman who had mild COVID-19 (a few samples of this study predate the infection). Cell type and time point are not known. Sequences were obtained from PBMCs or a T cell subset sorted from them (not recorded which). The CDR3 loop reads CASSPSRTGTYEQYF. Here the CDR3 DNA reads TGTGCCAGCAGCCCATCTCGGACGGGAACCTACGAGCAGTACTTC.